This T cell receptor beta chain was profiled in a study of T cells in Graves' hyperthyroidism and ophthalmopathy. On the study more broadly: Upon initial diagnosis and before any treatment, peripheral blood was collected.

Findings and caveats of the study: Expanded thyroid clonotypes (above 0.001) were mostly also found in blood.

To note about this clonotype: Its target is unknown.

V was shortened by 0 bases and J by 1 base, with 11 bases between the two germline ends. Per the germline V gene, CDR1 is SGDLS and CDR2 is YYNGEE. This CDR3 is built from 15 residues. The CDR3 regions of TCR beta were amplified from RNA transcripts. Using the HTBI primer set, a first-round RT-PCR was run on the TCR CDR3. TCRdb called the multiplex PCR reads again in MiXCR, with one record for every CDR3 protein. The table shows 300,000 to 450,000 distinct CDR3 sequences, with around a quarter occurring only once. Over 18 months, lack of ophthalmopathy progression marked Graves' hyperthyroidism as stable. A 10 ml volume of fresh peripheral blood provided the PBMCs.

Source material: blood. The TCR originated in a man aged 50 to 60 with Graves' hyperthyroidism. The V call is TRBV9, the J call TRBJ2-7; D remains unclear. The CDR3 DNA sequence: TGTGCCAGCAGCGTAGGGCCCCGGCTATCCTACGAGCAGTACTTC. It encodes CASSVGPRLSYEQYF.